These 8 T cell receptor beta chains originate from one sample sequenced in a study of cytomegalovirus exposure and HLA in healthy donors. The PCR used 60 Vbeta and 13 Jbeta primers. Repertoires were generated with immunoSEQ multiplex PCR, while TCRdb's copy carries only in-frame clones and drops some. The sample lists 140,000 to 150,000 clones; around 78% were seen once. The specimen sequenced was PBMCs. The receptors were gathered from a woman younger than 35 in good health and CMV-seropositive.

A few counts support this clone. The genes are TRBV28 and TRBJ1-2; 11 bases match TRBD1. The germline V gene encodes CDR1 MDHEN and CDR2 SYDVKM. J gave up 4 bases and V 10 bases, and 8 bases lay outside the gene matches. The CDR3 sequence is 14 residues long. CDR3 nucleotides: TGTGCCACCCGACCGGACAGGGGGCCCTATGGCTACACCTTC. It codes for CATRPDRGPYGYTF.

V is TRBV5-5 and J is TRBJ1-5; a possible D gene is TRBD1 (5 bases). V lost 5 bases and J lost 7, with 13 bases in between. The CDR3 is 13 amino acids. CDR1 is SGHKS and CDR2 is YYEKEE in the germline V gene (reference sequence). The CDR3: CASRQGEAQPQHF. In DNA form, the CDR3 reads TGTGCCAGCAGACAAGGGGAAGCACAGCCCCAGCATTTT.

This clone was picked up a small number of times. The chain carries TRBV10-3 and TRBJ1-1; D is perhaps TRBD1 (6 bases). CDR1 is ENHRY and CDR2 is SYGVKD in the germline V gene. CDR3 length equals 15 residues. Between the trimmed V and J ends, which lost 6 bases and 4 bases, there was a span of 18 bases. The DNA of the CDR3 is TGTGCCATCAGCCCGAGCGGGGGACACGGCACTGAAGCTTTCTTT. Translated: CAISPSGGHGTEAFF.

This chain joins TRBV11-2 and TRBJ2-3, with 13 bases matching TRBD2. CDR1 SGHAT and CDR2 FQNNGV come from the germline V gene. V shed 5 bases and J 6 bases; nucleotides not matched to a gene: 11. This CDR3 contains 17 residues. The CDR3 sequence is CASSPGLAGRIRDTQYF. DNA for the CDR3: TGTGCCAGCAGCCCGGGACTAGCGGGGAGGATAAGGGATACGCAGTATTTT.

V usage is TRBV4-1 and J usage is TRBJ1-2, with D uncertain. The CDR3 covers 16 residues. Trimming took 5 bases from V and 3 from J, leaving 19 bases between them. From germline, CDR1 is MGHRA and CDR2 YSYEKL. CDR3 sequence reads: CASSARVAGIHYGYTF. The CDR3 DNA is TGCGCCAGCAGCGCACGGGTAGCGGGGATACACTATGGCTACACCTTC.

This chain joins TRBV7-6 and TRBJ1-5; no clear D gene. Trimming shortened V by 0 bases and J by 4 bases, and 10 bases separated the two germline ends. Germline CDR1 SGHVS, CDR2 FNYEAQ. This CDR3 comprises 15 residues. The chain's CDR3 is CASSLAVGENQPQHF. Here the CDR3 DNA reads TGTGCCAGCAGCTTAGCAGTTGGGGAGAATCAGCCCCAGCATTTT.

The genes are TRBV5-6 and TRBJ1-5; 8 nucleotides align to TRBD1. The CDR3 has 17 residues. Germline V lookup: CDR1 SGHDT, CDR2 YYEEEE. Trimming cost V 0 bases and J 4 bases; bases outside gene matches: 9. CDR3 nucleotides: TGTGCCAGCAGCTTGGGAACAGGGGGAGGGCTAAATCAGCCCCAGCATTTT. Translated: CASSLGTGGGLNQPQHF.

The rearrangement uses TRBV4-3 and TRBJ2-7; D is possibly TRBD1 (6 bases). Germline CDR1 is LGHNA and CDR2 is YSLEER. The CDR3 extends over 15 amino acids. Trimming stripped 3 bases from V and 0 bases from J, with 12 bases between. DNA of the CDR3: TGCGCCAGCAGCCAGTTCTACAGGGACTCCTACGAGCAGTACTTC. The encoded protein is CASSQFYRDSYEQYF.